A selection of T cell receptor beta chains follows, all from one sample in a study of blood T cell repertoires in COVID-19. Clones were sequenced by immunoSEQ multiplex PCR, and TCRdb holds only the in-frame ones, with some missing. This sample has some 120,000 clones; roughly 84% occur once, and the top ten carry about 12%. The sequencing input was peripheral blood. These receptors were collected from a woman aged 30 to 39 who had recovered from COVID-19. Both conserved end residues are part of each CDR3. A D gene is named only where the DNA matches it firmly. Clone size is given for some rows only: seen once, a few or many times, or a class if the clone is expanded.

>TRBJ2-3|TRBV7-9|.|.
CASSPPTTASTDTQYF
TGTGCCAGCAGCCCCCCCACGACAGCGAGCACAGATACGCAGTATTTT
>TRBJ2-2|TRBV6-5|.|.
CASSYSGPEGTGELFF
TGTGCCAGCAGTTACTCTGGGCCGGAGGGGACCGGGGAGCTGTTTTTT
>TRBJ1-5|TRBV5-5|.|TRBD1
CASSLSQGVFQPQHF
TGTGCCAGCAGCTTGAGTCAGGGGGTTTTTCAGCCCCAGCATTTT
>TRBJ2-7|TRBV7-8|.|TRBD2
CASSLETSYYEQYF
TGTGCCAGCAGCTTAGAGACTAGCTATTACGAGCAGTACTTC
>TRBJ2-5|TRBV6-2/TRBV6-3|.|.
CASSYGFGEAVSETQYF
TGTGCCAGCAGTTATGGATTCGGCGAGGCTGTTTCGGAGACCCAGTACTTC
>TRBJ1-2|TRBV4-2|.|TRBD1
CASSQEGQGNYGYTF
TGTGCCAGCAGCCAAGAAGGACAGGGGAACTATGGCTACACCTTC
>TRBJ2-1|TRBV7-3|few|.
CASSLKVGHNEQFF
TGTGCCAGCAGCTTAAAGGTGGGCCACAATGAGCAGTTCTTC
>TRBJ2-5|TRBV7-3|.|.
CASSRSSSETQYF
TGTGCCAGCAGCCGATCCTCGAGCGAGACCCAGTACTTC
>TRBJ2-5|TRBV3-1/TRBV3-2|.|.
CASSLRRGQETQYF
TGTGCCAGCAGCCTCAGAAGGGGGCAAGAGACCCAGTACTTC
>TRBJ2-2|TRBV7-6|.|TRBD2
CASSKLAGGMGELFF
TGTGCCAGCAGCAAACTAGCGGGGGGCATGGGGGAGCTGTTTTTT